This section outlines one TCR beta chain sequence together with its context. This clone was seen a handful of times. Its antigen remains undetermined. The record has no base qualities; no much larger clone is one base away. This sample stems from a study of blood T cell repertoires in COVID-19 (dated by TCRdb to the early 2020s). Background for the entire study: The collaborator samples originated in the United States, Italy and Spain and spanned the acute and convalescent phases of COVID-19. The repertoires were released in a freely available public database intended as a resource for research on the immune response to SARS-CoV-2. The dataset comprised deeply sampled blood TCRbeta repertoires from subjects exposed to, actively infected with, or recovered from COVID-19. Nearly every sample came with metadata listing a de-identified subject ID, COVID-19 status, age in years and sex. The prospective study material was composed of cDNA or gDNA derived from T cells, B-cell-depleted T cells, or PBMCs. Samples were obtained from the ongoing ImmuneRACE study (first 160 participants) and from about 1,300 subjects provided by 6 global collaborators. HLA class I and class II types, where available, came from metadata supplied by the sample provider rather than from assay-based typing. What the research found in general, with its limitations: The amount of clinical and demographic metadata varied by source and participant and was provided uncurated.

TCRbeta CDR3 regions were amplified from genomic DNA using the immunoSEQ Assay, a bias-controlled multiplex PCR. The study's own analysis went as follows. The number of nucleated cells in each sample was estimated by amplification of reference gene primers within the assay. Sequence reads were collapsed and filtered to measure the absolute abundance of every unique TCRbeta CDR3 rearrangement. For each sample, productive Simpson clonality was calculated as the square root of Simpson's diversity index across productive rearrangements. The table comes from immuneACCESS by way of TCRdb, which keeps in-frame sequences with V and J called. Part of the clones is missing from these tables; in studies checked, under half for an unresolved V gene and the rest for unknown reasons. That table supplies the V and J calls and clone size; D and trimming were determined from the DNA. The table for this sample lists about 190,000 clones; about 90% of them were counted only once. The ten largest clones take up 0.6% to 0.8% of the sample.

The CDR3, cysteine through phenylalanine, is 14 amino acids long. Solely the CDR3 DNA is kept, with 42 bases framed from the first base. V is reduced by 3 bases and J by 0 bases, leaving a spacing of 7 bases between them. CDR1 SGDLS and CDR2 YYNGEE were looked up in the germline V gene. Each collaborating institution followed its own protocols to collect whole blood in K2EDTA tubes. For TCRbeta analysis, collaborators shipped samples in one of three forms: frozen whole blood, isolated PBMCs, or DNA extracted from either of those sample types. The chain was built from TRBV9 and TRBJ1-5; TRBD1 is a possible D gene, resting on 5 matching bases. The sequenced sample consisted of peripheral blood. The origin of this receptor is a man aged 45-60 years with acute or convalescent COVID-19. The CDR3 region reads CASSGRDSNQPQHF. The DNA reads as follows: TGTGCCAGCAGCGGCAGGGATAGCAATCAGCCCCAGCATTTT. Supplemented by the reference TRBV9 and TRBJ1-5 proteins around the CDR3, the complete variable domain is DSGVTQTPKHLITATGQRVTLRCSPRSGDLSVYWYQQSLDQGLQFLIQYYNGEERAKGNILERFSAQQFPDLHSELNLSSLELGDSALYFCASSGRDSNQPQHFGDGTRLSIL.